Listed below are T cell receptor beta chains from one sample, sequenced in a study of control samples from healthy donors and cancer patients. Sequencing was performed with immunoSEQ multiplex PCR; in TCRdb, only in-frame clones are kept and a portion is missing. The data show 130,000 or so clones, about 87% seen once. Sequencing was performed on blood. Receptor source: a man younger than 40 in good health. Each CDR3 is given with its conserved first and last residue. The order of the fields is V gene, CDR3 protein.

v_gene: TRBV4-1; CDR3aa: CASSPRTGITEAFF
v_gene: TRBV2; CDR3aa: CASSVPTLNYGYTF
v_gene: TRBV21-1; CDR3aa: CASRGRSAGNQPQHF
v_gene: TRBV28; CDR3aa: CASSFHNRGAGELFF
v_gene: TRBV7-9; CDR3aa: CASSPPASRGYTF
v_gene: TRBV29-1; CDR3aa: CSVGWGSNYGYTF
v_gene: TRBV5-1; CDR3aa: CASSLGDRGQAFF
v_gene: TRBV15; CDR3aa: CATSRDSDTQYF
v_gene: TRBV2; CDR3aa: CASSTMIPTEAFF
v_gene: TRBV19; CDR3aa: CASSLILSNQPQHF
v_gene: TRBV7-9; CDR3aa: CASSLGGVSYEQYF
v_gene: TRBV7-3; CDR3aa: CASSPYLSTDTQYF
v_gene: TRBV5-1; CDR3aa: CASSLDQPDTEAFF
v_gene: TRBV30; CDR3aa: CAWSVLIGELFF
v_gene: TRBV15; CDR3aa: CATSRGRDSNQPQHF
v_gene: TRBV6-5; CDR3aa: CASSSNGGETQYF
v_gene: TRBV29-1; CDR3aa: CSVATGAVSGNTIYF
v_gene: TRBV19; CDR3aa: CASSSAVLSPMAYNEQFF
v_gene: TRBV10-3; CDR3aa: CAISMAPGGGGTEAFF
v_gene: TRBV10-3; CDR3aa: CAISELDSGANVLTF
v_gene: TRBV7-3; CDR3aa: CASSLSPGQGAGTQYF
v_gene: TRBV27; CDR3aa: CASSLGPYEDNSPLHF
v_gene: TRBV15; CDR3aa: CATSSVSGSLHF
v_gene: TRBV5-1; CDR3aa: CASSRGGNYEQYF
v_gene: TRBV5-1; CDR3aa: CASSPWSDRPTEAFF
v_gene: TRBV27; CDR3aa: CASSSGLAGTDTQYF
v_gene: TRBV25-1; CDR3aa: CASSEYGSGANVLTF
v_gene: TRBV28; CDR3aa: CASSLPGTLTDTQYF